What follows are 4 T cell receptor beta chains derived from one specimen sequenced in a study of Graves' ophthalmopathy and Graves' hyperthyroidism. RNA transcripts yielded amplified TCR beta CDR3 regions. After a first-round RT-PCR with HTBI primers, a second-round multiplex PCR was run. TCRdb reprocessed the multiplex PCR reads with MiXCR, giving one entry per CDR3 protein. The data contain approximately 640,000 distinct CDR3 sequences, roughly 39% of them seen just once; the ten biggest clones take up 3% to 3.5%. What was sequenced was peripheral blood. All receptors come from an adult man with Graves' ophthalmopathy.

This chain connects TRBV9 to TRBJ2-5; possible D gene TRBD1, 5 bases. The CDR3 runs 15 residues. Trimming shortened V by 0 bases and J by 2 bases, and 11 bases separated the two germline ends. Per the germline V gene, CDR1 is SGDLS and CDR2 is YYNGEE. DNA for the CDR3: TGTGCCAGCAGCGTAGGGACACAGCCACAAGAGACCCAGTACTTC. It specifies CASSVGTQPQETQYF. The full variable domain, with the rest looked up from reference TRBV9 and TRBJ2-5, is DSGVTQTPKHLITATGQRVTLRCSPRSGDLSVYWYQQSLDQGLQFLIQYYNGEERAKGNILERFSAQQFPDLHSELNLSSLELGDSALYFCASSVGTQPQETQYFGPGTRLLVL.

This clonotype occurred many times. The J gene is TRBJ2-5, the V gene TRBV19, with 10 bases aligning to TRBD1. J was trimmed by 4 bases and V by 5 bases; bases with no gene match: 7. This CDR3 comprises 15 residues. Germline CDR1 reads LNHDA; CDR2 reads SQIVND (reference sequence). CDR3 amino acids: CASSGGQGVAETQYF. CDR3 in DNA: TGTGCCAGTAGTGGAGGACAGGGGGTGGCAGAGACCCAGTACTTC. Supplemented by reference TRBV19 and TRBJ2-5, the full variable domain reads DGGITQSPKYLFRKEGQNVTLSCEQNLNHDAMYWYRQDPGQGLRLIYYSQIVNDFQKGDIAEGYSVSREKKESFPLTVTSAQKNPTAFYLCASSGGQGVAETQYFGPGTRLLVL.

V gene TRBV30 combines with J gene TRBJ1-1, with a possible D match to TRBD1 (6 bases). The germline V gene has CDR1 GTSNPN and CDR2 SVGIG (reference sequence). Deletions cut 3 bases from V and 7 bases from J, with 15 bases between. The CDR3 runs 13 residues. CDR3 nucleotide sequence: TGTGCCTGGAGGACAGGCGTTTCGTTTGAAGCTTTCTTT. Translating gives CAWRTGVSFEAFF. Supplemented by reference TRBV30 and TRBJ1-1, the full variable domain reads SQTIHQWPATLVQPVGSPLSLECTVEGTSNPNLYWYRQAAGRGLQLLFYSVGIGQISSEVPQNLSASRPQDRQFILSSKKLLLSDSGFYLCAWRTGVSFEAFFGQGTRLTVV.

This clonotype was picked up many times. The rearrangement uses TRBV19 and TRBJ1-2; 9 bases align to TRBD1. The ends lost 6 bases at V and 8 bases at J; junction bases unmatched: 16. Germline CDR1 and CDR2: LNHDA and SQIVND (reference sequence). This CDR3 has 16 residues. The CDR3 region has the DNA TGTGCCAGTAGCATGGGCCTGGGACAGGGAATTGGCGGCTACACCTTC. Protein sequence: CASSMGLGQGIGGYTF.